The clone carrying this T cell receptor (beta chain) was detected only a few times. A second about 6 to 12 cycle PCR used barcoded and J-beta primers. A single record per CDR3 protein comes from TCRdb applying MiXCR to the 5' RACE reads. The sample lists over a million distinct CDR3 sequences; roughly two fifths were seen once. This sample was included in a study of blood T cells in healthy people across ages. The germline gives CDR1 DFQATT, CDR2 SNEGSKA (reference sequence). The CDR3 runs 12 residues. V was trimmed by 2 bases and J by 1 base, leaving 5 bases between them. The chain is built from TRBV20-1 and TRBJ1-1, with D hard to call. The TCR originated in a woman under 30 in good health. Sample: blood. The CDR3 here is CSARRQNTEAFF. CDR3 nucleotide sequence: TGCAGTGCTAGACGACAGAACACTGAAGCTTTCTTT.